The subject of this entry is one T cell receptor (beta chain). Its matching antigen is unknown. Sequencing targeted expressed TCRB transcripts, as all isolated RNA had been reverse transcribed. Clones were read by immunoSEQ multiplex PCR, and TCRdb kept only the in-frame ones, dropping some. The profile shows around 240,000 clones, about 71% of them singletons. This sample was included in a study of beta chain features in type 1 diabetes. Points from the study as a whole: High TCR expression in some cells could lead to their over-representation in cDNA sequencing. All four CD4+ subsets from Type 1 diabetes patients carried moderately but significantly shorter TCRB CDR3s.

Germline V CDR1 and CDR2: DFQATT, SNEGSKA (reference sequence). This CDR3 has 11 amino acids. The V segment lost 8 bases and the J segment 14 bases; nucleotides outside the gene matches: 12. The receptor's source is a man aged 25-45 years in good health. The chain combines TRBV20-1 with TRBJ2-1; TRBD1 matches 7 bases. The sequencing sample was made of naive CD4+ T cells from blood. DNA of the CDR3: TGCAGTAAAACCACAGGGGATCAAGAGTTCTTC. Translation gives CSKTTGDQEFF.